The rows below give T cell receptor beta chains drawn from one sample of a study of blood T cell repertoires in COVID-19. Some clones are missing from TCRdb's copy, which holds only in-frame ones; the method was immunoSEQ multiplex PCR. The sample yields around 160,000 clones, roughly 89% seen once. The sequenced sample was peripheral blood. These receptors were collected from a woman between 70 and 85 years old with COVID-19, enrolled during active disease. CDR3s include the opening cysteine and the closing phenylalanine or tryptophan. The D gene is left open where the match is weak. Size tells how often a clone was seen (once, few, many) or the class of an expanded clone, and some rows leave it out.

TRBV15,TRBJ1-2,-,once,15,TGTGCCACCAGCAGAGATCTACAGGGTCACTATGGCTACACCTTC,CATSRDLQGHYGYTF
TRBV5-1,TRBJ1-2,TRBD1,-,15,TGCGCCAGCAGCACCGGACAGGGGGTGGGCTATGGCTACACCTTC,CASSTGQGVGYGYTF
TRBV28,TRBJ1-3,-,-,13,TGTGCCAGCGAACAGGCATCGAGAAACACCATATATTTT,CASEQASRNTIYF
TRBV28,TRBJ2-1,-,-,14,TGTGCCACCTCAGCGGCCGGGTTCTACAATGAGCAGTTCTTC,CATSAAGFYNEQFF
TRBV6-6,TRBJ2-1,TRBD2,-,15,TGTGCCAGCAGTCAAGCGGGGGGCGGGAGAAATGAGCAGTTCTTC,CASSQAGGGRNEQFF
TRBV5-4,TRBJ1-3,TRBD1,-,17,TGTGCCAGCAGCCTCTATCAGGGGGCGGTGGGAGGAAACACCATATATTTT,CASSLYQGAVGGNTIYF
TRBV5-6,TRBJ2-2,TRBD1,-,15,TGTGCCAGCACCCGTAACCCGACAGGGACCGGGGAGCTGTTTTTT,CASTRNPTGTGELFF
TRBV4-1,TRBJ2-3,TRBD2,-,19,TGCGCCAGCAGCCAAGACGCTGGGACTAGCGGAAAATCCACAGATACGCAGTATTTT,CASSQDAGTSGKSTDTQYF
TRBV6-5,TRBJ1-2,-,-,16,TGTGCCAGCAGTTACGAAACAGGCAACCACCTGAGTGGCTACACCTTC,CASSYETGNHLSGYTF
TRBV5-1,TRBJ1-2,TRBD1,-,15,TGCGCCAGCAGCGAAGACAGGGGAGATATCGGTGGCTACACCTTC,CASSEDRGDIGGYTF
TRBV19,TRBJ1-5,TRBD1,-,16,TGTGCCAGTAGTGCGACAGGGTCGGTTGGCAATCAGCCCCAGCATTTT,CASSATGSVGNQPQHF
TRBV6-5,TRBJ2-7,TRBD1,-,14,TGTGCCAGCAGATACCGGGACAGGGTCTACGAGCAGTACTTC,CASRYRDRVYEQYF
TRBV7-8,TRBJ2-1,-,-,12,TGTGCCAGCAGACGACAGGACAATGAGCAGTTCTTC,CASRRQDNEQFF
TRBV2,TRBJ2-7,TRBD1,-,13,TGTGCCAGCAGGGACAGGGGGCAGGTCGAGCAGTACTTC,CASRDRGQVEQYF
TRBV5-8,TRBJ1-5,TRBD1,-,17,TGTGCCAGCAGCTTGGCGTTGGGGACAGGGGGCTGGGAGCCCCAGCATTTT,CASSLALGTGGWEPQHF
TRBV27,TRBJ2-1,TRBD2,-,16,TGTGCCAGCAGTTCGGGACTAGCGGGGGACGGGGGTGAGCAGTTCTTC,CASSSGLAGDGGEQFF
TRBV3-1/TRBV3-2,TRBJ1-2,-,once,13,TGTGCCAGCAGCCAGGGGCTGAACTATGGCTACACCTTC,CASSQGLNYGYTF
TRBV3-1/TRBV3-2,TRBJ2-5,TRBD2,-,16,TGTGCCAGCAGCCAAGGGCTAGCGGCTCTCCAAGAGACCCAGTACTTC,CASSQGLAALQETQYF
TRBV7-9,TRBJ1-2,-,-,13,TGTGCCAGCAGCCCCGGGGGGGCCTATGGCTACACCTTC,CASSPGGAYGYTF
TRBV27,TRBJ1-6,-,-,15,TGTGCCAGCAGGGATGACAGACTCAGAGATTCACCCCTCCACTTT,CASRDDRLRDSPLHF
TRBV7-9,TRBJ2-7,TRBD1,-,16,TGTGCCAGCAGCTTAGCGGGCAGGGGGCGCCATTACGAGCAGTACTTC,CASSLAGRGRHYEQYF
TRBV4-2,TRBJ1-1,-,-,14,TGTGCCAGCAGCCCTGTGGCTCCGAACACTGAAGCTTTCTTT,CASSPVAPNTEAFF
TRBV2,TRBJ2-5,-,many,14,TGTGCCAGCAGTGCGACTGGATTCCAAGAGACCCAGTACTTC,CASSATGFQETQYF
TRBV7-8,TRBJ1-1,-,-,15,TGTGCCAGCAGCTTACCTTATGGGGGGGACACTGAAGCTTTCTTT,CASSLPYGGDTEAFF
TRBV19,TRBJ2-3,TRBD1,-,14,TGTGCCAGTAGTGAGACAGGGGCCTTGGATACGCAGTATTTT,CASSETGALDTQYF
TRBV19,TRBJ2-1,TRBD1,-,14,TGTGCCAGTAACCAACAACAGGGGGTTGGTGTACAGTTCTTC,CASNQQQGVGVQFF
TRBV30,TRBJ1-1,-,once,14,TGTGCCTGGAACCGCGGCGGGGGAACAACTGAAGCTTTCTTT,CAWNRGGGTTEAFF
TRBV19,TRBJ1-4,-,-,13,TGTGCCAGTTCACGATCCGTCGAGGAAAAACTGTTTTTT,CASSRSVEEKLFF
TRBV27,TRBJ2-3,TRBD1,-,14,TGTGCCAGCAGTGCAGGGGGCAGCGCAGATACGCAGTATTTT,CASSAGGSADTQYF
TRBV7-2,TRBJ2-2,-,-,16,TGTGCCAGCAGCAGTTCCCGTAGTTCGAACACCGGGGAGCTGTTTTTT,CASSSSRSSNTGELFF
TRBV10-3,TRBJ1-1,TRBD1,-,19,TGTGCCATCAGTGACCCGTCCCGGGACAGCTATTTGATGAACACTGAAGCTTTCTTT,CAISDPSRDSYLMNTEAFF
TRBV7-2,TRBJ1-5,-,-,14,TGTGCCAGCGGGCCTTCAAGTCGGAATCAGCCCCAGCATTTT,CASGPSSRNQPQHF
TRBV5-6,TRBJ1-2,-,-,11,TGTGCCAGCAGCACAGCCTATGGCTACACCTTC,CASSTAYGYTF
TRBV20-1,TRBJ2-7,TRBD1,few,14,TGCAGTGCTAGTCTGCAGGGGGCACGGAACGAGCAGTACTTC,CSASLQGARNEQYF
TRBV5-4,TRBJ1-1,-,-,14,TGTGCCAGCTCTGGGGGCGGAGGAGTCACTGAAGCTTTCTTT,CASSGGGGVTEAFF
TRBV6-5,TRBJ1-6,-,-,14,TGTGCCAGCAGTAGGGACACTAATAATTCACCCCTCCACTTT,CASSRDTNNSPLHF
TRBV3-1/TRBV3-2,TRBJ2-5,TRBD2,-,18,TGTGCCAGCAGCCAAGATCGGACTAGCGGGGGATGGGCAGAGACCCAGTACTTC,CASSQDRTSGGWAETQYF
TRBV19,TRBJ2-2,TRBD1,-,15,TGTGCCAGTAGCCCTGACAGGGCAGGGAACGGGGAGCTGTTTTTT,CASSPDRAGNGELFF
TRBV30,TRBJ1-3,-,-,15,TGTGCCTGGAAAGATAGGCGAGGGCAAGGAAACACCATATATTTT,CAWKDRRGQGNTIYF
TRBV9,TRBJ1-6,-,-,16,TGTGCCAGCAGCGTAGTAGATACTACTGGAGGATCACCCCTCCACTTT,CASSVVDTTGGSPLHF
TRBV18,TRBJ1-3,-,-,13,TGTGCCAGCTCGTCGAGCTCTGGAAACACCATATATTTT,CASSSSSGNTIYF
TRBV24-1,TRBJ1-2,-,-,13,TGTGCCACCAGTGATTTCCCGGACTATGGCTACACCTTC,CATSDFPDYGYTF
TRBV18,TRBJ1-5,-,-,14,TGTGCCAGCTCACCAGCGGGGAGCAATCAGCCCCAGCATTTT,CASSPAGSNQPQHF
TRBV9,TRBJ1-4,-,-,15,TGTGCCAGCAGCGTCACAGGGAGGGTGAATGAAAAACTGTTTTTT,CASSVTGRVNEKLFF
TRBV7-9,TRBJ1-3,-,once,11,TGTGCCAGCAGCTCGGGAAACACCATATATTTT,CASSSGNTIYF
TRBV12-3/TRBV12-4,TRBJ2-5,TRBD2,-,13,TGTGCCAGCTCGGGGACTAAACTTGAGACCCAGTACTTC,CASSGTKLETQYF
TRBV11-2,TRBJ1-3,-,-,16,TGTGCCAGCAGCGCCATCCGACTGGGCTCTGGAAACACCATATATTTT,CASSAIRLGSGNTIYF
TRBV28,TRBJ1-5,-,-,13,TGTGCCAGCAGTCACAGGGCCAATCAGCCCCAGCATTTT,CASSHRANQPQHF
TRBV7-7,TRBJ1-2,-,once,18,TGTGCCAGCAGCTTATTAGGTAGTGGGGGGGCCTCTAACTATGGCTACACCTTC,CASSLLGSGGASNYGYTF
TRBV6-2/TRBV6-3,TRBJ2-5,-,-,16,TGTGCCAGCAGTTCAAACAGTCGCGGGGGCTGGGAGACCCAGTACTTC,CASSSNSRGGWETQYF